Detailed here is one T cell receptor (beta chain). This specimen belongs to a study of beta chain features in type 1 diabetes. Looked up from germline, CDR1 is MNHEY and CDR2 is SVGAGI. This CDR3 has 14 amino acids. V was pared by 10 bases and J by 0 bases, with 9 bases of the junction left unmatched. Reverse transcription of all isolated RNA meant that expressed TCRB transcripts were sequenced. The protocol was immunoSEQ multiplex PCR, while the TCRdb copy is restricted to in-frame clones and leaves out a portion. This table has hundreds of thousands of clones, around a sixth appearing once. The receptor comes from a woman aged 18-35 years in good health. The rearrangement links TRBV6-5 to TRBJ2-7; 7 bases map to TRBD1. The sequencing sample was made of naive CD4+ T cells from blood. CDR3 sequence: CATHRTGSSYEQYF. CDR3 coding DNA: TGTGCCACCCACCGGACAGGTAGCTCCTACGAGCAGTACTTC.